What follows describes a single T cell receptor beta chain. Its target is not known. These data come from a study of T cell repertoires in cytomegalovirus infection. Points from the study as a whole: HLA-C-restricted CMV-specific TCR beta clonotypes were dominant in the ex vivo response.

TCRdb analysed the reads with MiXCR anew, one entry per CDR3 protein. The repertoire holds 200,000 or so distinct CDR3 sequences, with 28% as singletons. This CDR3 contains 16 residues. Per germline, CDR1 LGHDT and CDR2 YNNKEL (reference sequence). The V and J ends lost 1 base and 4 bases respectively, with 16 bases between them. The TCR sequence derives from a human donor in good health (CMV status not recorded). Some clones in this sample may be carry-over from other donors' samples. This chain joins TRBV3-1 and TRBJ2-5; D could derive from TRBD1 or TRBD2 (5 bases each). The sample taken for sequencing was PBMCs. This CDR3 reads CASSQVSGAGTETQYF. In DNA, the CDR3 is TGTGCCAGCAGCCAAGTGTCCGGGGCCGGGACAGAGACCCAGTACTTC.